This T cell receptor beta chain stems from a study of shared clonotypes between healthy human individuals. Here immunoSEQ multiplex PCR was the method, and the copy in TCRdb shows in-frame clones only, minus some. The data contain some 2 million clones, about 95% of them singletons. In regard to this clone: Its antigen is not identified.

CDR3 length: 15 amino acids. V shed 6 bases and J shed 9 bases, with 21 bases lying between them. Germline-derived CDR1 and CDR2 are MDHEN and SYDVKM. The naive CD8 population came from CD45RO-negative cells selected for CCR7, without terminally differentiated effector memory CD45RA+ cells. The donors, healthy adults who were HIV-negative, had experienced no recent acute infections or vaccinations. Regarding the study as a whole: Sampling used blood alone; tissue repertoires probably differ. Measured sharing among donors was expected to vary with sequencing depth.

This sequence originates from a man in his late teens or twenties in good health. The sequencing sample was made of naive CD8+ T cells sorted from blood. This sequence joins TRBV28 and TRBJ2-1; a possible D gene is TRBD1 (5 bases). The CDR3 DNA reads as TGTGCCAGCAGCCCGGACACGGCTACAATCGGTGAGCAGTTCTTC. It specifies CASSPDTATIGEQFF.